A selection of T cell receptor beta chains follows, all from one sample in a study of blood T cells in healthy people across ages. TCRdb called the 5' RACE reads again in MiXCR, with one record for every CDR3 protein. The profile shows hundreds of thousands of distinct CDR3 sequences, about 62% of them singletons. The sequencing input was blood. The receptors originated from a man aged 25 to 40 in good health. CDR3s include the opening cysteine and the closing phenylalanine or tryptophan. D genes are given only for firm matches. The size field is filled for only some rows; it gives once, few, many or a size class.

v_gene	j_gene	d_gene	abundance	CDR3nt	CDR3aa
TRBV5-1	TRBJ2-1	.	.	TGCGCCAGCAGCCCAGGGGGGATGGATGAGCAGTTCTTC	CASSPGGMDEQFF
TRBV7-6	TRBJ2-7	.	.	TGTGCCAGCAGCTTAGTATCGGAAGGCGAGCAGTACTTC	CASSLVSEGEQYF
TRBV11-1	TRBJ1-5	.	.	TGTGCCAGCAGCCCTATCTCGGGACGGATCCCTCGGGGGTCCAGCAATCAGCCCCAGCATTTT	CASSPISGRIPRGSSNQPQHF
TRBV10-3	TRBJ2-5	.	.	TGTGCCATCAGTGAGTCCCCGGGGGAGACCCAGTACTTC	CAISESPGETQYF
TRBV25-1	TRBJ2-1	.	few	TGTGCCAGCAGTGTTACAGGAGGATCCTACAATGAGCAGTTCTTC	CASSVTGGSYNEQFF
TRBV29-1	TRBJ2-1	TRBD2	few	TGCAGCGTTTCCCCAGGGCCGACTAGCGGGAGGATAAGGTTTGGTGAGCAGTTCTTC	CSVSPGPTSGRIRFGEQFF
TRBV20-1	TRBJ1-4	.	few	TGCAGTGCTAGACCCCCGGCTCCGAATGAAAAACTGTTTTTT	CSARPPAPNEKLFF
TRBV6-5	TRBJ1-5	.	few	TGTGCCAGCGGTCAGCCCCAGCATTTT	CASGQPQHF
TRBV20-1	TRBJ2-1	.	.	TGCAGTGCTGCCCTGGATAGGAGGTACAATGAGCAGTTCTTC	CSAALDRRYNEQFF
TRBV15	TRBJ2-4	.	few	TGTGCCACCGCCGTGGGTCCGACGGACATTCAGTACTTC	CATAVGPTDIQYF